In its sample, the clone carrying this T cell receptor beta chain was seen many times. Its antigen is currently unknown. This entry comes from a study of breast tumors, draining lymph nodes, adjacent tissues. Study-level findings and limits: Compared with lymph nodes, tumors were less diverse; compared with nontumor tissue, more. Luminal-like breast cancer showed significantly greater tumor-nontumor repertoire similarity than basal-like breast cancer did.

Axillary draining lymph nodes of breast cancer patients supplied the node samples. TCRdb fed the multiplex PCR reads into MiXCR, producing one record per CDR3 protein. Among around 300,000 distinct CDR3 sequences listed, more than 30% were seen once. The source of this sequence is a female donor with breast cancer. Some clones in this sample may be carry-over from other donors' samples. Sequencing was done on a sample of axillary lymph node tissue.

The CDR3 DNA follows: TGCGCCAGCAGCCGTGTGGCCGCCGGCAATGAGCAGTTCTTC. It specifies CASSRVAAGNEQFF. This chain links TRBV5-1 with TRBJ2-1; no clear D gene. V was shortened by 4 bases and J by 6 bases, with 14 bases between the two germline ends. Germline V gives CDR1 SGHRS, CDR2 YFSETQ. The CDR3 is 14 residues long. Supplemented by reference TRBV5-1 and TRBJ2-1, the full variable domain reads KAGVTQTPRYLIKTRGQQVTLSCSPISGHRSVSWYQQTPGQGLQFLFEYFSETQRNKGNFPGRFSGRQFSNSRSEMNVSTLELGDSALYLCASSRVAAGNEQFFGPGTRLTVL.